The subject of this entry is one T cell receptor beta chain. Its antigen is still unknown. Sequencing was performed with immunoSEQ multiplex PCR; in TCRdb, only in-frame clones are kept and a portion is missing. This table holds roughly 700,000 clones, around 72% found once. Those who donated, Caucasian adults without exception, all lived in Nashville, Tennessee. This sample is drawn from a study of shared clonotypes between healthy human individuals. Whole-study results and caveats: Compared with clonotypes that all four donors shared, non-shared clonotypes had lower generation probabilities. Between several donors, naive CD4 clonotypes were shared at a level of about 5%.

CDR1 and CDR2 (germline): MDHEN, SYDVKM. This CDR3 has 13 residues. V lost 6 bases and J lost 6, with 14 bases in between. This clonotype originated in a woman between 25 and 40 years old in good health. Sequencing was carried out using memory CD4+ T cells sorted from blood. Subset: CD45RA-negative fraction. V gene TRBV28 combines with J gene TRBJ1-1; TRBD1 might be the D (5 bases). Here the CDR3 reads CASRTTGTPEAFF. The CDR3 coding sequence is TGTGCCAGCAGGACGACGGGGACGCCTGAAGCTTTCTTT. The variable domain in full, completed from reference TRBV28 and TRBJ1-1, reads DVKVTQSSRYLVKRTGEKVFLECVQDMDHENMFWYRQDPGLGLRLIYFSYDVKMKEKGDIPEGYSVSREKKERFSLILESASTNQTSMYLCASRTTGTPEAFFGQGTRLTVV.